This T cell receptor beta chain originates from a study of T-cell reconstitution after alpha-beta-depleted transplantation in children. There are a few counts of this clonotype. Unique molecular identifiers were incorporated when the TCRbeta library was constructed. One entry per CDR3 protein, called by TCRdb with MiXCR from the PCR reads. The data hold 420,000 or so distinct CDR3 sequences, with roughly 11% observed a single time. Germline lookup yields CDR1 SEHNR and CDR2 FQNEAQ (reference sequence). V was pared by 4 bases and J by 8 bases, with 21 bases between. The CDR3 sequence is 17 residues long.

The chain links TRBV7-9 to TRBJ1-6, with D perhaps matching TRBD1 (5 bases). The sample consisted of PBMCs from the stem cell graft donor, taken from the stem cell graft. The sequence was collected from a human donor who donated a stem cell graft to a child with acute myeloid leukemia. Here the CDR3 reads CASSSPHGPRGDSPLHF. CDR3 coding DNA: TGTGCCAGCAGCTCCCCCCACGGGCCGAGGGGAGATTCACCCCTCCACTTT.